This T cell receptor beta chain was documented in a study of post-analysis software for immune sequencing data. Study-wide background: Relapsing-remitting, secondary progressive and progressive-relapsing multiple sclerosis courses were included. General observations from the study: Strong co-clustering by F measure linked samples that shared a preparation batch. Five or six TRBV segments (TRBV5-6, TRBV5-1 and TRBV20-1 among them) occurred more frequently in patients than in controls. Normalized Chao1 diversity was significantly lower in multiple sclerosis patients than in controls.

The CDR3 has 15 residues. Germline CDR1 is ENHRY and CDR2 is SYGVKD. Tagging with unique molecular identifiers was a feature of the TCR beta cDNA libraries. Researchers reported approximately 500,000 cDNA molecules coming from around 1 to 10 million T cells. TCRdb re-called the PCR reads with MiXCR, one entry per CDR3 protein. The table records about 820,000 distinct CDR3 sequences, around 53% of them present only once. Points on this clonotype: Its antigen is not identified.

V is TRBV10-3 and J is TRBJ2-5; 8 bases are a match to TRBD2. The J call may be faulty, since TRBJ2-7 better matches the DNA end. This sequence was found in a girl aged 5-17 years with multiple sclerosis. The specimen sequenced was blood. This chain's CDR3 is CAISPGVAGTYEQYF. Here the CDR3 DNA reads TGTGCCATCAGCCCCGGGGTAGCGGGGACCTACGAGCAGTACTTC.